A selection of T cell receptor beta chains follows, all from one sample in a study of CD8 T cell repertoires and HIV-1 epitope variants. Data came from immunoSEQ multiplex PCR; TCRdb stores just in-frame clones and leaves some out. Seen here are 5,500 to 7,000 clones, 64% observed once, and the top ten hold roughly 45%. These receptors lack a known antigen. The sequenced sample consisted of cultured CD8+ T cells derived from PBMCs. Receptors were obtained from a male donor with HIV. CDR3s include the opening cysteine and the closing phenylalanine or tryptophan. D genes are given only for firm matches. Not all rows give a size; the values are once, few, many and, for expanded clones, a class.

clone_size j_call d_call v_call cdr3_aa cdr3_nt
NA TRBJ2-1 TRBD1 TRBV5-6 CASSFGTGGYEQFF TGTGCCAGCAGCTTTGGGACAGGGGGATATGAGCAGTTCTTC
NA TRBJ2-7 TRBD2 TRBV2 CASNKPERGTYEQYF TGTGCCAGCAATAAACCCGAGCGGGGCACCTACGAGCAGTACTTC
NA TRBJ1-5 NA TRBV6-1 CASSGGNQPQHF TGTGCCAGCTCTGGGGGCAATCAGCCCCAGCATTTT
NA TRBJ1-1 NA TRBV28 CASSLGNTEAFF TGTGCCAGCAGTTTAGGGAACACTGAAGCTTTCTTT
NA TRBJ2-7 NA TRBV28 CASSPRTGFYEQYF TGTGCCAGCAGTCCGCGGACGGGATTCTACGAGCAGTACTTC
NA TRBJ2-7 NA TRBV28 CASSPRTVAYEQYF TGTGCCAGCAGTCCCCGGACCGTTGCCTACGAGCAGTACTTC
NA TRBJ2-6 NA TRBV6-5 CASTLVSGANVLTF TGTGCCAGCACCTTAGTATCTGGGGCCAACGTCCTGACTTTC
NA TRBJ1-1 NA TRBV19 CASSIGQWTEAFF TGTGCCAGTAGTATTGGACAGTGGACTGAAGCTTTCTTT
NA TRBJ2-5 TRBD1 TRBV27 CASSSTTTTQGAKGETQYF TGTGCCAGCAGTTCCACGACAACCACACAGGGGGCGAAGGGCGAGACCCAGTACTTC
once TRBJ2-4 TRBD2 TRBV11-2 CASSPGTSGIAKNIQYF TGTGCCAGCAGCCCCGGGACTAGCGGGATAGCCAAAAACATTCAGTACTTC
NA TRBJ1-1 NA TRBV7-3 CASSPTGTRNTEAFF TGTGCCAGCAGCCCAACAGGGACCAGGAACACTGAAGCTTTCTTT
once TRBJ2-7 NA TRBV4-3 CASSQSESTYEQYF TGCGCCAGCAGCCAAAGTGAGTCTACTTACGAGCAGTACTTC
NA TRBJ1-1 NA TRBV7-9 CASSLVPTEAFF TGTGCCAGCAGCTTAGTCCCCACTGAAGCTTTCTTT
once TRBJ2-7 NA TRBV7-6 CASSSDSPYEQYF TGTGCCAGCAGCTCGGACAGCCCCTACGAGCAGTACTTC
NA TRBJ2-7 TRBD2 TRBV7-6 CASSRGASGGDTYEQYF TGTGCCAGCAGCCGCGGCGCTAGCGGGGGGGATACCTACGAGCAGTACTTC
NA TRBJ1-5 TRBD1 TRBV6-1 CASNYRGGSNQPQHF TGTGCCAGCAACTACAGGGGAGGCAGCAATCAGCCCCAGCATTTT
NA TRBJ2-7 NA TRBV27 CASSLAQPGHEQYF TGTGCCAGCAGTTTAGCCCAGCCCGGCCACGAGCAGTACTTC
NA TRBJ2-2 NA TRBV19 CASSGSDGELFF TGTGCCAGTAGTGGGAGCGACGGGGAGCTGTTTTTT
NA TRBJ2-7 NA TRBV4-2 CASSDRGGEQYF TGTGCCAGCAGCGATAGGGGGGGAGAGCAGTACTTC
few TRBJ2-7 TRBD1 TRBV7-7 CASSVGQAYEQYF TGTGCTAGCAGCGTAGGACAGGCCTACGAGCAGTACTTC
NA TRBJ2-2 NA TRBV11-2 CASSFDPGLDGELFF TGTGCCAGCAGCTTTGACCCGGGGCTGGACGGGGAGCTGTTTTTT
NA TRBJ1-1 NA TRBV5-4 CASSFPGEGTEAFF TGTGCCAGCAGCTTCCCAGGGGAAGGCACTGAAGCTTTCTTT
NA TRBJ1-4 NA TRBV7-6 CASSFIGGEKLFF TGTGCCAGCAGCTTTATAGGGGGAGAAAAACTGTTTTTT
NA TRBJ2-4 NA TRBV5-6 CASSLAQGRAKNIQYF TGTGCCAGCAGCTTGGCTCAGGGTAGAGCCAAAAACATTCAGTACTTC
few TRBJ1-1 NA TRBV28 CASTRDRGGTEAFF TGTGCCAGCACCCGGGATAGGGGGGGCACTGAAGCTTTCTTT
few TRBJ1-2 NA TRBV28 CASIPTRMNYGYTF TGTGCCAGCATCCCGACCCGAATGAACTATGGCTACACCTTC
few TRBJ2-3 TRBD2 TRBV19 CASSWGGWDTQYF TGTGCCAGTAGCTGGGGGGGTTGGGATACGCAGTATTTT
NA TRBJ1-1 NA TRBV11-1 CASSLGTVNTEAFF TGTGCCAGCAGCCTGGGGACCGTTAACACTGAAGCTTTCTTT
NA TRBJ2-7 NA TRBV6-5 CASRPIGGYEQYF TGTGCCAGCAGACCTATTGGGGGCTACGAGCAGTACTTC
NA TRBJ1-5 NA TRBV28 CASSLQASPNQPQHF TGTGCCAGCAGCCTACAGGCGTCCCCGAATCAGCCCCAGCATTTT
NA TRBJ2-7 NA TRBV6-1 CASSEGWGSYEQYF TGTGCCAGCAGTGAAGGTTGGGGGTCCTACGAGCAGTACTTC